The 30 T cell receptor beta chains in this list originate from one sample, sequenced in a study of blood T cells in healthy people across ages. It was with a sample-barcoded 5' primer and a J-beta primer mix that a second PCR of roughly 6 to 12 cycles was run. TCRdb reprocessed the 5' RACE reads via MiXCR and lists one record per CDR3 protein. Found here are 1.5 million to 2 million distinct CDR3 sequences, about 50% of them singletons; the top ten hold less than 2.5%. The sequenced material came from blood. The receptors were gathered from a woman aged 40 to 50 in good health.

This clonotype has a handful of counts. This chain uses TRBV7-9 with TRBJ2-3; 11 bases fit TRBD2. This CDR3 spans 17 amino acids. V dropped 4 bases and J dropped 4; count of bases not matched to a gene: 10. Germline CDR1 reads SEHNR; CDR2 reads FQNEAQ (reference sequence). CDR3 residues: CASSYPNSGGASDTQYF. The CDR3, as DNA: TGTGCCAGCAGCTACCCCAATAGCGGGGGGGCATCAGATACGCAGTATTTT. The whole variable domain, remainder taken from reference TRBV7-9 and TRBJ2-3, is DTGVSQNPRHKITKRGQNVTFRCDPISEHNRLYWYRQTLGQGPEFLTYFQNEAQLEKSRLLSDRFSAERPKGSFSTLEIQRTEQGDSAMYLCASSYPNSGGASDTQYFGPGTRLTVL.

The CDR3 sequence is CASSQDGLASPLDTQYF. In DNA form, the CDR3 reads TGCGCCAGCAGCCAAGACGGACTAGCCTCCCCTTTGGATACGCAGTATTTT. The chain combines TRBV4-1 with TRBJ2-3; 8 bases are a match to TRBD2. In germline, CDR1 is MGHRA, CDR2 YSYEKL. The ends lost 0 bases at V and 6 bases at J; junction bases unmatched: 11. The CDR3 has 17 amino acids.

The table lists this clonotype with a count of one. This sequence joins TRBV20-1 and TRBJ2-5, with D perhaps TRBD2 (5 bases). The J call is doubtful: the DNA matches TRBJ2-7 better. Germline values: CDR1 DFQATT, CDR2 SNEGSKA (reference sequence). This CDR3 contains 13 residues. The CDR3 region is CSARSPGWYEQYF. The CDR3 coding sequence is TGCAGTGCTAGATCTCCGGGGTGGTACGAGCAGTACTTC.

The J gene is TRBJ2-5, the V gene TRBV3-1; TRBD1 aligns across 9 bases. CDR1 and CDR2 from the germline V gene are LGHDT and YNNKEL (reference sequence). V lost 3 bases to trimming and J lost 5 bases; unmatched junction nucleotides: 7. The CDR3 has 15 residues. CDR3 amino acids: CASSHGTGTGETQYF. CDR3 in DNA: TGTGCCAGCAGCCACGGGACAGGGACCGGGGAGACCCAGTACTTC.

The J gene is TRBJ2-1, the V gene TRBV2, with 11 bases lining up with TRBD2. V trimming: 4 bases; J trimming: 14 bases; junction bases outside the gene matches: 7. The germline CDR1 and CDR2 sequences are SNHLY and FYNNEI. This CDR3 contains 13 residues. The CDR3, as DNA: TGTGCCAGCAGTGGACTAGCGGGAAATGACGAGTTCTTC. It codes for CASSGLAGNDEFF. The full variable domain, completed using reference TRBV2 and TRBJ2-1, is EPEVTQTPSHQVTQMGQEVILRCVPISNHLYFYWYRQILGQKVEFLVSFYNNEISEKSEIFDDQFSVERPDGSNFTLKIRSTKLEDSAMYFCASSGLAGNDEFFGPGTRLTVL.

This chain joins TRBV4-3 and TRBJ1-2; weak D call: TRBD1 (5 bases). Trimming pared 0 bases from V and 4 bases from J, leaving 18 bases between. Germline CDR1 LGHNA, CDR2 YSLEER. CDR3 length equals 17 residues. As DNA, the CDR3 is TGCGCCAGCAGCCAAGATTGGGGGGGATCCACCGGCTATGGCTACACCTTC. It specifies CASSQDWGGSTGYGYTF.

This clonotype has only a few counts. This chain joins TRBV27 and TRBJ2-6; D is ambiguous. CDR1 and CDR2 (germline): MNHEY, SMNVEV (reference sequence). The V gene lost 1 base and the J gene lost 3 bases, with 4 bases spanning the gap. This CDR3 spans 14 amino acids. In DNA form, the CDR3 reads TGTGCCAGCAGTTTATACTATGGGGCCAACGTCCTGACTTTC. Amino acids: CASSLYYGANVLTF.

This clonotype was counted only a few times. The chain links TRBV2 to TRBJ2-7; D is uncertain. In germline, CDR1 is SNHLY, CDR2 FYNNEI. V was clipped by 2 bases and J by 3 bases, with 8 bases between them. The CDR3 length is 13 residues. The CDR3: CASSESKGYEQYF. The CDR3 bases are TGTGCCAGCAGTGAATCAAAGGGCTACGAGCAGTACTTC.

This clonotype was counted a few times. The rearrangement links TRBV29-1 to TRBJ2-1; no firm D call. The CDR3 totals 14 residues. With 3 bases removed from V and 10 bases from J, the gap between germline ends came to 19 bases. Per the germline V gene, CDR1 is SQVTM and CDR2 is ANQGSEA. In DNA form, the CDR3 reads TGCAGCGTTGACCCGAGAGTCGGACGTCGAGAGCAGTTCTTC. Protein: CSVDPRVGRREQFF.

This chain links TRBV20-1 with TRBJ2-1, with TRBD2 as a possible D gene (6 bases). Trimming pared 6 bases from V and 15 bases from J, leaving 15 bases between. The CDR3 loop spans 10 amino acids. Looked up from germline, CDR1 is DFQATT and CDR2 is SNEGSKA (reference sequence). The CDR3 DNA sequence: TGCAGTGCCGGCGGGACCGGGGCGTTCTTC. Translation gives CSAGGTGAFF.

The chain combines TRBV20-1 with TRBJ2-1; no reliable D call. The germline gives CDR1 DFQATT, CDR2 SNEGSKA (reference sequence). The V gene lost 1 base and the J gene lost 8 bases, with 15 bases spanning the gap. The CDR3 is 14 amino acids. CDR3 nucleotides: TGCAGTGCTAGAGTAGTTAGTGATTTTTATGAGCAGTTCTTC. Translation: CSARVVSDFYEQFF.

V gene TRBV5-6 combines with J gene TRBJ2-3; 9 bases line up with TRBD1. V was pared by 0 bases and J by 4 bases, with 6 bases of the junction left unmatched. The CDR3 totals 16 residues. From germline, CDR1 is SGHDT and CDR2 YYEEEE. In nucleotides, the CDR3 is TGTGCCAGCAGCTTGGGACAGGGGGACGTCCCAGATACGCAGTATTTT. Translated: CASSLGQGDVPDTQYF.

The V gene is TRBV20-1, the J gene TRBJ1-2; weak D call: TRBD1 (5 bases). CDR3 length: 15 amino acids. Germline V gene data show CDR1 as DFQATT and CDR2 as SNEGSKA (reference sequence). V was cut by 0 bases and J by 6 bases, with 17 bases left in between. CDR3 residues: CSARDHVRGDDGYTF. In nucleotides, the CDR3 is TGCAGTGCTAGAGACCACGTGAGAGGGGATGATGGCTACACCTTC.

This rearrangement joins TRBV9 to TRBJ2-3; 9 positions agree with TRBD2. The CDR3 totals 18 residues. The J segment lost 6 bases and the V segment lost 2 bases, leaving 16 bases of the junction unmatched. Germline V gene sequence: CDR1 SGDLS, CDR2 YYNGEE. CDR3 DNA sequence: TGTGCCAGCAGCGTGGAGCCGGAGCGGGGGGATGTCGAGGATACGCAGTATTTT. Its protein is CASSVEPERGDVEDTQYF.

The chain has TRBV20-1 and TRBJ2-7, with TRBD2 matching over 8 bases. The V and J ends lost 1 base and 4 bases, in that order; junction bases with no gene match: 18. Germline V gives CDR1 DFQATT, CDR2 SNEGSKA (reference sequence). The CDR3 extends over 18 amino acids. CDR3 nucleotides: TGCAGTGCTAGAGTCGCGGACGGGGCGGGGGGCCTAACTTACGAGCAGTACTTC. Translated, it gives CSARVADGAGGLTYEQYF.

This clonotype was detected ten times or more. The chain has TRBV4-3 and TRBJ2-7; 10 bases are shared with TRBD1. The CDR3 covers 16 residues. V dropped 0 bases and J dropped 2; count of bases not matched to a gene: 4. The germline CDR1 and CDR2 sequences are LGHNA and YSLEER. The DNA of the CDR3 is TGCGCCAGCAGCCAAGAAGGGACAGGGGCCGCCTACGAGCAGTACTTC. Encoded protein: CASSQEGTGAAYEQYF.

CDR3 nucleotide sequence: TGTGCCAGCAGGTCGGGTCCTGCGGGGACCCAGTACTTC. This encodes CASRSGPAGTQYF. The V call is TRBV13, the J call TRBJ2-5; weak D call: TRBD2 (5 bases). The CDR3 has 13 residues. Trimming shortened V by 6 bases and J by 7 bases, and 15 bases separated the two germline ends. Germline CDR1 is PRHDT and CDR2 is FYEKMQ (reference sequence).

This clonotype was seen a handful of times. The chain links TRBV27 to TRBJ2-5; D remains ambiguous. Germline V gives CDR1 MNHEY, CDR2 SMNVEV (reference sequence). Trimming removed 6 bases at V and 3 bases at J, with 8 bases between. This CDR3 has 12 residues. The CDR3 DNA is TGTGCCAGCAGACTGGACGAAGAGACCCAGTACTTC. It yields the protein CASRLDEETQYF.

The chain joins TRBV9 to TRBJ1-1; 7 positions agree with TRBD1. With 3 bases clipped from V and 1 base from J, the junction kept 3 bases outside the gene matches. The CDR3 has 14 amino acids. Germline V gene lookup returns CDR1 SGDLS and CDR2 YYNGEE. The chain's CDR3 is CASSETGSNTEAFF. The CDR3 bases are TGTGCCAGCAGCGAGACAGGGTCGAACACTGAAGCTTTCTTT.

This clonotype was detected only a few times. The chain combines TRBV5-1 with TRBJ2-7, with D perhaps matching TRBD1 (6 bases). The CDR3 consists of 14 residues. Per the germline V gene, CDR1 is SGHRS and CDR2 is YFSETQ. With 0 bases removed from V and 4 bases from J, the gap between germline ends came to 11 bases. The CDR3 DNA reads as TGCGCCAGCAGCTTGGACAGGGTCGGGTACGAGCAGTACTTC. Encoded protein: CASSLDRVGYEQYF.

This chain links TRBV6-6 with TRBJ1-4; D is perhaps TRBD1 (6 bases). The germline V gene encodes CDR1 MNHNY and CDR2 SVGAGI (reference sequence). This CDR3 region has 15 residues. Trimming took off 4 bases at V and 6 bases at J, with 15 bases between the two ends. CDR3 in DNA: TGTGCCAGCAGTTTCTCGGACAGAGGGCATGAAAAACTGTTTTTT. The encoded protein is CASSFSDRGHEKLFF.

A note on this clonotype: Compared with germline, one end of the junction differs, possibly owing to a read error. V gene TRBV5-1 combines with J gene TRBJ2-7, with a weak D call TRBD2 (5 bases). Per the germline V gene, CDR1 is SGHRS and CDR2 is YFSETQ. This CDR3 comprises 15 residues. CDR3 bases: TGCGCCAGCAGCTTGGCCGAGGGTGCGTACAATGAGCGGTACTTC. Amino acids: CASSLAEGAYNERYF.

This chain links TRBV28 with TRBJ2-5; D is unresolved. V lost 3 bases and J 1 base, leaving 15 bases between the germline ends. In germline, CDR1 is MDHEN, CDR2 SYDVKM. The CDR3 totals 16 residues. This CDR3 is CASSFSSRAVQETQYF. The CDR3 DNA follows: TGTGCCAGCAGTTTTAGTTCTCGGGCGGTCCAAGAGACCCAGTACTTC.

The chain joins TRBV12-3 or TRBV12-4 to TRBJ2-5; the match to TRBD2 covers 8 bases. The CDR3 consists of 13 residues. Germline trimming cut 7 bases from V and 9 bases from J; bases unmatched to any gene: 10. CDR3 in DNA: TGTGCCAGCACCCGGGGGGGTCAAAGGGCCCAGTACTTC. Translated, it gives CASTRGGQRAQYF.

The chain has TRBV7-9 and TRBJ2-7; possibly TRBD2 for D (5 bases). This CDR3 contains 14 residues. The germline V gene has CDR1 SEHNR and CDR2 FQNEAQ (reference sequence). The V and J ends lost 5 bases and 0 bases respectively, with 11 bases between them. Here the CDR3 DNA reads TGTGCCAGCAGCGGACTCAGGAGCTCCTACGAGCAGTACTTC. This gives the protein CASSGLRSSYEQYF.

The V and J genes are TRBV11-2 and TRBJ2-7, with TRBD2 as a possible D gene (5 bases). Germline lookup yields CDR1 SGHAT and CDR2 FQNNGV. The CDR3 runs to 14 residues. Deletions cut 5 bases from V and 2 bases from J, with 13 bases between. CDR3: CASSAVGVAYEQYF. The CDR3 DNA follows: TGTGCCAGCAGCGCGGTCGGGGTGGCCTACGAGCAGTACTTC.

J is TRBJ2-7 and V is TRBV7-2; D may match TRBD1 or TRBD2 (5 bases each). Germline CDR1 is SGHTA and CDR2 is FQGNSA. Trimming shortened V by 5 bases and J by 7 bases, and 15 bases separated the two germline ends. There are 13 residues in the CDR3. CDR3 in amino acids: CASSPARGGEQYF. Written as DNA, the CDR3 is TGTGCCAGCAGCCCAGCGAGGGGTGGTGAGCAGTACTTC.

The chain links TRBV7-2 to TRBJ1-6; 7 nucleotides align to TRBD1. This CDR3 region has 20 residues. Germline CDR1 reads SGHTA; CDR2 reads FQGNSA. Trimming cost V 2 bases and J 4 bases; bases outside gene matches: 17. The CDR3 loop is CASSLIRGPGSSKYNSPLHF. The CDR3 coding sequence is TGTGCCAGCAGCTTAATAAGGGGGCCGGGATCCTCAAAGTATAATTCACCCCTCCACTTT.

The chain carries TRBV20-1 and TRBJ2-3; TRBD2 matches at 8 bases. Looked up from germline, CDR1 is DFQATT and CDR2 is SNEGSKA (reference sequence). After removal of 4 bases from V and 2 bases from J, the junction contained 14 bases not matched to a gene. The CDR3 consists of 17 residues. In nucleotides, the CDR3 is TGCAGTGCTACCATATCGGCGGACGGGGGGGTCACAGATACGCAGTATTTT. Amino acid sequence: CSATISADGGVTDTQYF.

The chain joins TRBV24-1 to TRBJ2-1, with no clear D. The CDR3 runs 12 residues. The V gene lost 4 bases and the J gene lost 4 bases, with 4 bases spanning the gap. Germline lookup yields CDR1 KGHDR and CDR2 SFDVKD. DNA of the CDR3: TGTGCCACCAGTGACCTTTACAATGAGCAGTTCTTC. This encodes CATSDLYNEQFF.